The clone carrying this T cell receptor (beta chain) was found many times. Its antigen remains unknown. This sample stems from a study of T cells after yellow fever vaccination. Study-level findings and limits: After the booster, nearly 98% of CD4 and 75% to 90% of CD8 primary-response clones were re-detected.

The CDR3 spans 17 residues. CDR1 WSHSY and CDR2 SAAADI come from the germline V gene. Trimming shortened V by 5 bases and J by 0 bases, and 17 bases separated the two germline ends. As TCR cDNA was made by 5'RACE template switching, a universal primer site and UMIs were added. TCRdb reanalysed the 5' RACE reads using MiXCR and keeps one entry per CDR3 protein. The sample has around 150,000 distinct CDR3 sequences, almost 7% seen once. This TCR was recovered from a man between 18 and 29 years old who received the YFV17D yellow fever vaccine. This specimen was CD4+ T cells sorted from PBMCs, taken about 5 days after the first yellow fever vaccination. The chain carries TRBV10-2 and TRBJ2-4; possibly TRBD2 for D (5 bases). CDR3 bases: TGCGCCAGCAGTAAGAGCCTCATAGGACTAGCCAAAAACATTCAGTACTTC. This translates into CASSKSLIGLAKNIQYF.